The rows below give T cell receptor beta chains drawn from one sample of a study of blood T cell repertoires in COVID-19. Repertoires were generated with immunoSEQ multiplex PCR, while TCRdb's copy carries only in-frame clones and drops some. The table records tens of thousands of clones, approximately 87% of them present only once. Input material: peripheral blood. The receptors stem from a man aged 50 or older with active COVID-19. Both conserved end residues are part of each CDR3. Fields, in order: J gene, V gene, D gene, clone size, CDR3 protein, CDR3 DNA. D genes are given only for firm matches. Part of the rows lack a size; the others show once, few, many or a class for expanded clones.

TRBJ2-4 TRBV7-8 NA NA CASSPHRQNIQYF TGTGCCAGCAGCCCACACCGCCAAAACATTCAGTACTTC
TRBJ2-7 TRBV5-4 TRBD1 NA CASSPDRGRWEQYF TGTGCCAGCAGTCCGGACAGGGGCCGATGGGAGCAGTACTTC
TRBJ1-6 TRBV7-9 NA NA CASSLSADSPLHF TGTGCCAGCAGCTTATCTGCGGATTCACCCCTCCACTTT
TRBJ2-7 TRBV5-4 TRBD1 NA CASSLAGGNEQYF TGTGCCAGCAGCTTGGCAGGGGGCAACGAGCAGTACTTC
TRBJ1-4 TRBV18 NA NA CASSPPNRDIVEKLFF TGTGCCAGCTCACCCCCCAACAGGGATATTGTTGAAAAACTGTTTTTT
TRBJ1-1 TRBV6-2/TRBV6-3 TRBD1 NA CASSSRQGSITEAFF TGTGCCAGCAGTTCAAGACAGGGCTCAATCACTGAAGCTTTCTTT
TRBJ2-7 TRBV7-3 TRBD2 NA CASSSGTSPIYEQYF TGTGCCAGCAGCTCCGGGACTAGCCCTATCTACGAGCAGTACTTC
TRBJ2-3 TRBV6-6 NA NA CASSSSTDTQYF TGTGCCAGCAGTTCAAGCACAGATACGCAGTATTTT
TRBJ2-6 TRBV28 NA NA CASKLAGANVLTF TGTGCCAGCAAACTCGCCGGGGCCAACGTCCTGACTTTC
TRBJ2-1 TRBV6-5 TRBD1 few CASSLTGGQFF TGTGCCAGCAGCCTGACAGGGGGGCAGTTCTTC
TRBJ2-3 TRBV2 NA NA CASRLLGGTDTQYF TGTGCCAGCAGGCTTTTGGGGGGAACAGATACGCAGTATTTT
TRBJ1-2 TRBV29-1 TRBD1 NA CSVESLGQGSYGYTF TGCAGCGTTGAAAGCCTGGGACAGGGAAGCTATGGCTACACCTTC
TRBJ1-3 TRBV5-1 NA NA CASSLDSLSGNTIYF TGCGCCAGCAGCTTGGACAGTCTCTCTGGAAACACCATATATTTT
TRBJ2-1 TRBV6-6 NA NA CASSWGDGGLYNEQFF TGTGCCAGCAGTTGGGGGGACGGGGGGCTCTACAATGAGCAGTTCTTC
TRBJ2-5 TRBV5-1 TRBD1 once CASSLLGDRGTETQYF TGCGCCAGCAGCTTGTTGGGTGACAGGGGGACGGAGACCCAGTACTTC
TRBJ2-7 TRBV6-6 TRBD1 NA CASSTQDRGVYEQYF TGTGCCAGCAGTACACAGGACAGGGGTGTATACGAGCAGTACTTC
TRBJ2-1 TRBV7-2 TRBD1 NA CASSLGGQVNNEQFF TGTGCCAGCAGCTTAGGGGGACAGGTTAACAATGAGCAGTTCTTC